Sequencing of this T cell receptor (beta chain) was carried out in a study of cytomegalovirus exposure and HLA in healthy donors. Overall study context: Roughly 85 million unique TCRs from HLA-typed donors were held in an early release of data. Whole-study results and caveats: A later analysis associated 15,000 or so TCR beta sequences with HLA alleles at a 0.05 false discovery rate. Researchers reported in a later analysis that a missense DCLRE1C variant was tied to TCR beta V- and J-gene trimming. One cluster of highly shared sequence variants probably arose as a sequencing artifact.

60 Vbeta and 13 Jbeta primers were used in PCR. The protocol was immunoSEQ multiplex PCR, while the TCRdb copy is restricted to in-frame clones and leaves out a portion. The table for this sample gives about 77,000 clones. Concerning this clone itself: Antigen specificity is unknown.

The CDR3 contains 14 residues. V lost 4 bases, J lost 8 bases, and 8 bases stayed unmatched. Germline values: CDR1 SGHRS, CDR2 YFSETQ. Sequencing was performed on PBMCs. V usage is TRBV5-1 and J usage is TRBJ1-2, with TRBD1 identical over 10 bases. The sequence was collected from a man in his fifties or sixties in good health and CMV-seropositive. The CDR3 bases are TGCGCCAGCAGCCACGGGACAGGGGACCCGGGCTACACCTTC. This encodes CASSHGTGDPGYTF. The complete variable domain, with remaining parts taken from reference TRBV5-1 and TRBJ1-2, reads KAGVTQTPRYLIKTRGQQVTLSCSPISGHRSVSWYQQTPGQGLQFLFEYFSETQRNKGNFPGRFSGRQFSNSRSEMNVSTLELGDSALYLCASSHGTGDPGYTFGSGTRLTVV.